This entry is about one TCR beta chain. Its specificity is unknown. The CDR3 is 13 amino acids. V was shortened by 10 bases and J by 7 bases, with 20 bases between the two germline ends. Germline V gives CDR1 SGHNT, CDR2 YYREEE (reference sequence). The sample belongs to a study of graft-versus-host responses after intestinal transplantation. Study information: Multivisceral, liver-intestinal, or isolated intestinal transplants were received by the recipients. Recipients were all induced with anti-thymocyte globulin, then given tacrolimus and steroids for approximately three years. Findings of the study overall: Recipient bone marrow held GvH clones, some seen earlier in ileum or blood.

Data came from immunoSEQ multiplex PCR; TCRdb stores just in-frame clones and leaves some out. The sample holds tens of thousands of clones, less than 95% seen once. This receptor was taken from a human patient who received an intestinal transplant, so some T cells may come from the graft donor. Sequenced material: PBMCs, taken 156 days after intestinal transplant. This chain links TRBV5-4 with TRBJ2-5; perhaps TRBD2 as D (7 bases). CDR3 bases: TGTGCCCAGGCGGGGGCGCTGGACGCGACCCAGTACTTC. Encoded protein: CAQAGALDATQYF.